Presented here are 25 T cell receptor beta chains from one specimen sequenced in a study of T cell repertoires in ileal Crohn's disease (dated by TCRdb to the late 2010s). Library preparation used the immunoSEQ multiplex PCR assay. This is the immuneACCESS table as TCRdb keeps it, with only in-frame sequences that have V and J called. A part of the clones is gone; compared with another copy, unresolved V genes explain less than half, and the rest is unexplained. This sample holds some 9,000 clones; around 80% were observed only once. The leading ten clones occupy less than 5% of the sample. The sequencing sample was made of ileal tissue. These receptors originate from an adult with Crohn's disease.

The chain combines TRBV9 with TRBJ2-1; TRBD1 matches 9 bases. The CDR3 is made up of 14 amino acids. Germline trimming cut 6 bases from V and 6 bases from J; bases unmatched to any gene: 7. Germline V gene sequence: CDR1 SGDLS, CDR2 YYNGEE. The CDR3 coding sequence is TGTGCCAGCACCCCGGGACAGGGAATCAATGAGCAGTTCTTC. Translating gives CASTPGQGINEQFF.

The J gene is TRBJ2-1, the V gene TRBV19; 7 bases are shared with TRBD1. V shed 9 bases, J shed 8 bases, and the junction held 4 bases outside the gene matches. The germline V gene has CDR1 LNHDA and CDR2 SQIVND (reference sequence). The CDR3 has 11 amino acids. The CDR3 loop reads CASYRGDEQFF. CDR3 DNA: TGTGCCAGCTACAGGGGAGATGAGCAGTTCTTC.

The chain employs TRBV7-6 and TRBJ2-7, with 14 positions matching TRBD2. The CDR3 spans 18 residues. CDR1 and CDR2 (germline): SGHVS, FNYEAQ. V gave up 4 bases and J gave up 0 bases; unmatched junction bases: 8. The CDR3 DNA reads as TGTGCCAGCAGCTATGGACTAGCGGGAGGTTCTACCTCCTACGAGCAGTACTTC. This gives the protein CASSYGLAGGSTSYEQYF.

The J gene is TRBJ2-5, the V gene TRBV9; TRBD2 agrees at 7 bases. From germline, CDR1 is SGDLS and CDR2 YYNGEE. The CDR3 is made up of 14 amino acids. V lost 0 bases and J lost 5; bases outside the gene matches: 4. Written as DNA, the CDR3 is TGTGCCAGCAGCGTAGGTGTGGGGGGGGAGACCCAGTACTTC. It translates to CASSVGVGGETQYF.

This clone appeared a few times. The rearrangement links TRBV10-3 to TRBJ1-1; 7 bases are a match to TRBD1. Germline CDR1 reads ENHRY; CDR2 reads SYGVKD. The CDR3 runs to 13 residues. The junction had 6 bases not matched to a gene; V was cut back by 7 bases and J by 4 bases. The CDR3 DNA is TGTGCCATCACAGCAGGGGGTCTCACTGAAGCTTTCTTT. Amino acid sequence: CAITAGGLTEAFF.

The rearrangement links TRBV19 to TRBJ2-7, with TRBD2 identical over 11 bases. Trimming removed 5 bases from V and 3 bases from J; junction bases left unmatched: 3. CDR1 LNHDA and CDR2 SQIVND come from the germline V gene (reference sequence). CDR3 length: 14 residues. The CDR3 region has the DNA TGTGCCAGTAGTCGGACTAGCGGGTACTACGAGCAGTACTTC. Translated, it gives CASSRTSGYYEQYF.

The V and J genes are TRBV30 and TRBJ2-1; D is perhaps TRBD1 (6 bases). Germline V gene lookup returns CDR1 GTSNPN and CDR2 SVGIG (reference sequence). The CDR3 loop spans 15 amino acids. Between the trimmed V and J ends, which lost 2 bases and 7 bases, there was a span of 18 bases. The CDR3 protein is CAWSLGGLAGNEQFF. The CDR3 DNA reads as TGTGCCTGGAGTTTAGGGGGATTAGCTGGGAATGAGCAGTTCTTC.

The chain couples TRBV9 to TRBJ1-1, with TRBD1 matching 8 bases. V was pared by 0 bases and J by 4 bases, with 8 bases of the junction left unmatched. CDR1 and CDR2 (germline): SGDLS, YYNGEE. The CDR3 is 16 residues long. CDR3 region: CASSVGSDRGITEAFF. The CDR3 nucleotides read TGTGCCAGCAGCGTAGGGTCCGACAGGGGTATCACTGAAGCTTTCTTT.

Written as DNA, the CDR3 is TGTGCCAGCTCTCTCTCCCGGGACAGGACTGAAGCTTTCTTT. Amino acid sequence: CASSLSRDRTEAFF. The chain is built from TRBV18 and TRBJ1-1; TRBD1 matches at 8 bases. Germline CDR1 and CDR2: KGHSH and LQKENI. The CDR3 totals 14 residues. Germline trimming cut 6 bases from V and 5 bases from J; bases unmatched to any gene: 8.

V and J are TRBV12-5 and TRBJ1-1; perhaps TRBD1 as D (6 bases). Between the trimmed V and J ends, which lost 6 bases and 6 bases, there was a span of 17 bases. From germline, CDR1 is LGHNT and CDR2 FRNRAP. The CDR3 covers 14 residues. CDR3 in amino acids: CASGIGGAVPEAFF. CDR3 coding DNA: TGTGCTAGTGGCATCGGGGGGGCCGTGCCTGAAGCTTTCTTT.

The chain joins TRBV2 to TRBJ2-7; tentatively, D is TRBD1 (6 bases). There are 12 residues in the CDR3. CDR1 is SNHLY, CDR2 FYNNEI, per germline. Deletions cut 11 bases from V and 1 base from J, with 12 bases between. In DNA, the CDR3 is TGTGCCTCCGGGACATTTTCCTACGAGCAGTACTTC. This translates into CASGTFSYEQYF.

The J gene is TRBJ2-1, the V gene TRBV6-1, with TRBD1 as a possible D gene (7 bases). The CDR3 extends over 15 amino acids. With 5 bases removed from V and 1 base from J, the gap between germline ends came to 12 bases. Germline-derived CDR1 and CDR2 are MNHNS and SASEGT. CDR3 sequence (DNA): TGTGCCAGCAGTCTCAGGGGGGCATCCTACAATGAGCAGTTCTTC. Encoded protein: CASSLRGASYNEQFF.

This chain joins TRBV7-3 and TRBJ1-2; D is unresolved. Trimming removed 5 bases at V and 4 bases at J, with 17 bases between. Germline CDR1 is SGHTA and CDR2 is FQGTGA. CDR3 length: 15 residues. The chain's CDR3 is CASSPEGRRGYGYTF. The CDR3, as DNA: TGTGCCAGCAGCCCCGAAGGGCGCCGGGGCTATGGCTACACCTTC.

The chain has TRBV5-1 and TRBJ2-7, with TRBD1 matching 8 bases. The CDR3 is 15 residues long. Germline V lookup: CDR1 SGHRS, CDR2 YFSETQ. V lost 0 bases and J lost 5; bases outside the gene matches: 7. CDR3 bases: TGCGCCAGCAGCTTGGCCGGGACAGGTACCCACGAGCAGTACTTC. Translation gives CASSLAGTGTHEQYF.

The chain links TRBV29-1 to TRBJ1-2; D possibly corresponds to TRBD1 (6 bases). Germline V gene lookup returns CDR1 SQVTM and CDR2 ANQGSEA. The CDR3 extends over 12 amino acids. The V and J ends lost 7 bases and 4 bases respectively, with 13 bases between them. The CDR3 here is CSGDTGSYGYTF. CDR3 coding DNA: TGCAGCGGGGACACAGGGAGCTATGGCTACACCTTC. The full variable domain, completed using reference TRBV29-1 and TRBJ1-2, is SAVISQKPSRDICQRGTSLTIQCQVDSQVTMMFWYRQQPGQSLTLIATANQGSEATYESGFVIDKFPISRPNLTFSTLTVSNMSPEDSSIYLCSGDTGSYGYTFGSGTRLTVV.

The chain carries TRBV19 and TRBJ2-2; D call uncertain. Germline values: CDR1 LNHDA, CDR2 SQIVND (reference sequence). The CDR3 extends over 16 amino acids. Trimming removed 7 bases from V and 0 bases from J, with 15 bases in between. The DNA for the CDR3 is TGTGCCAGTACCACGAAGTTGACACCGAACACCGGGGAGCTGTTTTTT. Protein: CASTTKLTPNTGELFF.

The genes are TRBV27 and TRBJ2-7, with 8 bases that match TRBD1. The length of the CDR3 is 15 residues. V dropped 6 bases and J dropped 2; count of bases not matched to a gene: 9. Germline loops: CDR1 MNHEY, CDR2 SMNVEV (reference sequence). CDR3 protein: CASSRRRRGPYEQYF. The CDR3 DNA is TGTGCCAGCAGCCGCCGCCGCAGGGGGCCCTACGAGCAGTACTTC.

The J gene is TRBJ1-3, the V gene TRBV11-2, with no clear D. CDR3 length equals 16 residues. The germline V gene has CDR1 SGHAT and CDR2 FQNNGV. Trimming removed 2 bases from V and 4 bases from J, with 15 bases in between. As DNA, the CDR3 is TGTGCCAGCAGCTTAATCTCCCGGGTAGGAGGAAACACCATATATTTT. It is translated as CASSLISRVGGNTIYF.

The CDR3 nucleotides read TGTGCCAGCAGCTTAAGGTCTAGCGGGGGAAACATTCAGTACTTC. Its translation: CASSLRSSGGNIQYF. J is TRBJ2-4 and V is TRBV11-2; 10 nucleotides align to TRBD2. The CDR3 is 15 residues long. V trimming: 2 bases; J trimming: 6 bases; junction bases outside the gene matches: 4. In germline, CDR1 is SGHAT, CDR2 FQNNGV.

This sequence joins TRBV15 and TRBJ2-7, with 10 positions matching TRBD2. The CDR3 length is 14 residues. The V gene's germline CDR1 is LNHNV and CDR2 YYDKDF (reference sequence). The CDR3, as DNA: TGTGCTACTAGTAGCGGGGGGACCTCCTACGAGCAGTACTTC. Its translation: CATSSGGTSYEQYF.

This clone was seen just once. The chain has TRBV6-5 and TRBJ1-1; 12 nucleotides line up with TRBD1. The CDR3 length is 13 residues. After removal of 8 bases from V and 4 bases from J, the junction contained 2 bases not matched to a gene. CDR1 and CDR2 (germline): MNHEY, SVGAGI. CDR3 sequence reads: CASRDRGPTEAFF. The CDR3 nucleotides read TGTGCCAGCCGGGACAGGGGGCCCACTGAAGCTTTCTTT.

V gene TRBV6-6 combines with J gene TRBJ2-7, with TRBD2 identical over 7 bases. The germline gives CDR1 MNHNY, CDR2 SVGAGI (reference sequence). The CDR3 spans 15 residues. V shed 5 bases and J 3 bases; nucleotides not matched to a gene: 10. CDR3 coding DNA: TGTGCCAGCAGTCCCGGGGAGGGATTGGGCTACGAGCAGTACTTC. This encodes CASSPGEGLGYEQYF.

The gene calls are TRBV4-2 and TRBJ2-1; 8 positions agree with TRBD2. This CDR3 is built from 16 residues. Germline CDR1 and CDR2: LGHNA and YNFKEQ. Trimming removed 0 bases from V and 5 bases from J; junction bases left unmatched: 6. CDR3 protein: CASSQDGSGAHNEQFF. For the CDR3, the DNA is TGTGCCAGCAGCCAAGACGGTAGCGGGGCTCACAATGAGCAGTTCTTC.

This clone was counted a single time. The chain has TRBV9 and TRBJ2-1, with D uncertain. Trimming took off 0 bases at V and 6 bases at J, with 7 bases between the two ends. Germline V gene data show CDR1 as SGDLS and CDR2 as YYNGEE. The length of the CDR3 is 13 residues. The CDR3, as DNA: TGTGCCAGCAGCGTAGATCTACCCAATGAGCAGTTCTTC. This sequence encodes CASSVDLPNEQFF.

The chain couples TRBV5-1 to TRBJ2-1; D perhaps matches TRBD1 (6 bases). CDR3 size: 15 residues. Germline V lookup: CDR1 SGHRS, CDR2 YFSETQ. Trimming shortened V by 0 bases and J by 6 bases, and 13 bases separated the two germline ends. The CDR3 loop reads CASSLASGAVNEQFF. The CDR3 nucleotides are TGCGCCAGCAGCTTGGCCTCAGGGGCCGTCAATGAGCAGTTCTTC.